The 23 T cell receptor beta chains in this list originate from one sample, sequenced in a study of blood T cell repertoires in COVID-19. Data came from immunoSEQ multiplex PCR; TCRdb stores just in-frame clones and leaves some out. The sample consists of tens of thousands of clones, 85% to 90% of them appearing once. The specimen was peripheral blood. These receptors were collected from a human donor in a cohort sampled during active COVID-19.

V is TRBV3-1 (or the pseudogene TRBV3-2) and J is TRBJ2-5; D is unclear. The CDR3 runs 12 residues. The germline V gene has CDR1 LGHDT and CDR2 YNNKEL (reference sequence). The V end lost 0 bases, the J end lost 6 bases, and 5 bases lay between the germline ends. The CDR3 DNA follows: TGTGCCAGCAGCCAAGATATCCAGACCCAGTACTTC. Translating gives CASSQDIQTQYF.

The J gene is TRBJ1-6, the V gene TRBV21-1. TRBV21-1 corresponds to a pseudogene. The CDR3 is made up of 13 amino acids. CDR3 nucleotides: TGTGCCAGCAGCAAAGCAGCTTTCTCACCCCTCCACTTT. It encodes CASSKAAFSPLHF.

The chain employs TRBV25-1 and TRBJ2-2; D call uncertain. In germline, CDR1 is MGHDK, CDR2 SYGVNS. The CDR3 runs to 15 residues. V was shortened by 2 bases and J by 0 bases, with 7 bases between the two germline ends. In DNA, the CDR3 is TGTGCCAGCAGTGAACGACGGGCGAACACCGGGGAGCTGTTTTTT. This translates into CASSERRANTGELFF.

The chain joins TRBV19 to TRBJ2-7; unclear D gene. The CDR3 contains 13 residues. The germline V gene has CDR1 LNHDA and CDR2 SQIVND (reference sequence). V shed 3 bases and J shed 5 bases, with 11 bases lying between them. The CDR3 sequence: CASSIRSPHEQYF. DNA of the CDR3: TGTGCCAGTAGTATTAGAAGCCCGCACGAGCAGTACTTC.

This rearrangement joins TRBV5-1 to TRBJ1-1; D not certain. The germline V gene has CDR1 SGHRS and CDR2 YFSETQ. The CDR3 covers 13 residues. The ends were cut back, 0 bases at V and 5 bases at J, with 8 bases in the middle. CDR3 nucleotides: TGCGCCAGCAGCTTGGGGTGGCGGACTGAAGCTTTCTTT. Amino acid sequence: CASSLGWRTEAFF.

This chain connects TRBV28 to TRBJ1-1; D possibly corresponds to TRBD1 (5 bases). The germline gives CDR1 MDHEN, CDR2 SYDVKM. V lost 3 bases and J lost 3, with 11 bases in between. The CDR3 is 14 amino acids. As DNA, the CDR3 is TGTGCCAGCAGTTTTGGAGGGGTGGACACTGAAGCTTTCTTT. This sequence encodes CASSFGGVDTEAFF.

The chain employs TRBV28 and TRBJ2-5; 12 nucleotides align to TRBD2. V gave up 8 bases and J gave up 9 bases; unmatched junction bases: 16. Germline CDR1 MDHEN, CDR2 SYDVKM. This CDR3 has 16 residues. The CDR3 DNA reads as TGTGCCAGCCGAGGGGGACTAGCGGGCGTCGCCCGGGCCCAGTACTTC. Translated, it gives CASRGGLAGVARAQYF.

The sample holds a few counts of this clone. This chain joins TRBV6-2 or TRBV6-3 and TRBJ1-1; a weak D match, TRBD1 (5 bases). This CDR3 contains 15 residues. With 7 bases removed from V and 1 base from J, the gap between germline ends came to 16 bases. Germline assignment: CDR1 MNHEY and CDR2 SVGEGT. The CDR3, as DNA: TGTGCCAGCACTTATGGTCATACAGGGAACACTGAAGCTTTCTTT. Amino acids: CASTYGHTGNTEAFF.

This clone was detected once. The V and J genes are TRBV5-1 and TRBJ2-3; D gene ambiguous. The CDR3 contains 13 residues. Germline CDR1 and CDR2: SGHRS and YFSETQ. V gave up 5 bases and J gave up 2 bases, with 9 bases separating them. The CDR3 bases are TGCGCCAGCAGGCTCGGGTCCACAGATACGCAGTATTTT. Amino acids: CASRLGSTDTQYF.

In DNA, the CDR3 is TGCGCCAGCAGTGAACGCAGGGGTAACACCGGGGAGCTGTTTTTT. This translates into CASSERRGNTGELFF. The V and J genes are TRBV10-1 and TRBJ2-2; the D gene is possibly TRBD1 (6 bases). Trimming cost V 3 bases and J 2 bases, with 10 bases left between them. The CDR3 spans 15 residues. Germline loops: CDR1 WNHNN, CDR2 SYGVQD (reference sequence).

Remarks on this clone: This specimen includes other DNA sequences encoding the same CDR3. The chain is built from TRBV28 and TRBJ2-3, with unresolved D. CDR1 and CDR2 (germline): MDHEN, SYDVKM. Trimming left V 4 bases short and J 0 bases short, with 5 bases between. The CDR3 loop spans 13 amino acids. The CDR3 bases are TGTGCCAGCAGTTCTCCTAGCACAGATACGCAGTATTTT. It specifies CASSSPSTDTQYF.

The chain couples TRBV27 to TRBJ2-2, with D perhaps TRBD1 (5 bases). CDR3 size: 18 residues. In germline, CDR1 is MNHEY, CDR2 SMNVEV (reference sequence). V was cut by 5 bases and J by 3 bases, with 22 bases left in between. For the CDR3, the DNA is TGTGCCAGCAGTCAGTACGGACATCGATGGTGGGACACCGGGGAGCTGTTTTTT. Translation gives CASSQYGHRWWDTGELFF.

The genes are TRBV18 and TRBJ1-2, with 10 bases fitting TRBD1. Germline V CDR1 and CDR2: KGHSH, LQKENI. This CDR3 is 16 amino acids long. The ends lost 4 bases at V and 4 bases at J; junction bases unmatched: 9. In nucleotides, the CDR3 is TGTGCCAGCTCACATTACACTGGGACAGGGGTCTATGGCTACACCTTC. This codes for CASSHYTGTGVYGYTF.

This clone was observed a few times. This chain links TRBV28 with TRBJ2-5; 13 bases are a match to TRBD2. Germline loops: CDR1 MDHEN, CDR2 SYDVKM. Trimming removed 3 bases from V and 6 bases from J; junction bases left unmatched: 16. The CDR3 length is 19 residues. The CDR3 nucleotides are TGTGCCAGCAGTTTTAGTTTTCTCAGGACTAGCGGGAGTGGGAAGACCCAGTACTTC. Its translation: CASSFSFLRTSGSGKTQYF.

This chain connects TRBV7-6 to TRBJ2-3; D unclear. V dropped 3 bases and J dropped 7 bases, with 20 bases sitting between them. There are 16 residues in the CDR3. Germline V gene lookup returns CDR1 SGHVS and CDR2 FNYEAQ. As DNA, the CDR3 is TGTGCCAGCAGCTTTATTTTCGGTGTAGCCGGGTATACGCAGTATTTT. It encodes CASSFIFGVAGYTQYF.

This chain uses TRBV2 with TRBJ1-1; D not resolved. The CDR3 runs to 15 residues. Trimming cost V 4 bases and J 0 bases, with 12 bases left between them. From germline, CDR1 is SNHLY and CDR2 FYNNEI. CDR3: CASSGAASMNTEAFF. For the CDR3, the DNA is TGTGCCAGCAGTGGGGCAGCTAGCATGAACACTGAAGCTTTCTTT. Looking up the rest from reference TRBV2 and TRBJ1-1 gives the full variable domain: EPEVTQTPSHQVTQMGQEVILRCVPISNHLYFYWYRQILGQKVEFLVSFYNNEISEKSEIFDDQFSVERPDGSNFTLKIRSTKLEDSAMYFCASSGAASMNTEAFFGQGTRLTVV.

The chain combines TRBV27 with TRBJ2-2; 16 positions agree with TRBD2. Trimming cost V 6 bases and J 5 bases; bases outside gene matches: 9. In germline, CDR1 is MNHEY, CDR2 SMNVEV (reference sequence). The CDR3 totals 18 residues. CDR3 protein: CASSGTSGRAWGTGELFF. CDR3 DNA: TGTGCCAGCAGCGGGACTAGCGGGAGGGCCTGGGGAACCGGGGAGCTGTTTTTT.

The V call is TRBV5-1, the J call TRBJ2-5; weak D call: TRBD1 (6 bases). This CDR3 is 14 amino acids long. V lost 4 bases to trimming and J lost 1 base, with 11 bases between them. Germline loops: CDR1 SGHRS, CDR2 YFSETQ. CDR3: CASSPGTSQETQYF. As DNA, the CDR3 is TGCGCCAGCAGCCCGGGGACAAGCCAAGAGACCCAGTACTTC.

The rearrangement links TRBV5-6 to TRBJ2-5; 7 bases are a match to TRBD2. CDR3 length: 16 residues. Germline V gene lookup returns CDR1 SGHDT and CDR2 YYEEEE. Trimming took 0 bases from V and 4 from J; bases not matched to a gene: 9. For the CDR3, the DNA is TGTGCCAGCAGCTTGGGATTGGCGGGAGTCCCAGAGACCCAGTACTTC. The encoded protein is CASSLGLAGVPETQYF.

The chain carries TRBV6-6 and TRBJ2-7, with 7 bases lining up with TRBD1. Germline loops: CDR1 MNHNY, CDR2 SVGAGI (reference sequence). Trimming removed 7 bases from V and 0 bases from J; junction bases left unmatched: 3. This CDR3 is 13 amino acids long. CDR3 bases: TGTGCCAGCACCCGGACAGGCTCCTACGAGCAGTACTTC. Amino acid sequence: CASTRTGSYEQYF.

The chain uses TRBV5-1 and TRBJ2-2, with D perhaps matching TRBD2 (7 bases). The V end lost 3 bases, the J end lost 6 bases, and 36 bases lay between the germline ends. The CDR3 spans 22 residues. Germline CDR1 reads SGHRS; CDR2 reads YFSETQ. The CDR3 sequence is CASSYPIDRGRGGGVFPGELFF. The DNA of the CDR3 is TGCGCCAGCAGCTACCCAATCGACCGGGGGCGCGGCGGGGGTGTGTTTCCCGGGGAGCTGTTTTTT. The whole variable domain, filled in from reference TRBV5-1 and TRBJ2-2, reads KAGVTQTPRYLIKTRGQQVTLSCSPISGHRSVSWYQQTPGQGLQFLFEYFSETQRNKGNFPGRFSGRQFSNSRSEMNVSTLELGDSALYLCASSYPIDRGRGGGVFPGELFFGEGSRLTVL.

This clone was counted between two and nine times. CDR3 coding DNA: TGTGCCAGTAGTAGGGCCCGGAACACTGAAGCTTTCTTT. This encodes CASSRARNTEAFF. This sequence joins TRBV19 and TRBJ1-1; D is unclear. Trimming cost V 4 bases and J 1 base, with 7 bases left between them. In germline, CDR1 is LNHDA, CDR2 SQIVND (reference sequence). This CDR3 region has 13 residues.

The chain joins TRBV20-1 to TRBJ2-1; 11 bases are a match to TRBD1. The germline CDR1 and CDR2 sequences are DFQATT and SNEGSKA (reference sequence). The CDR3 is 11 amino acids. CDR3 amino acids: CRGTGGNEQFF. CDR3 sequence (DNA): TGCAGGGGGACAGGGGGGAATGAGCAGTTCTTC.